This T cell receptor beta chain was documented in a study of blood T cell repertoires in COVID-19 (dated by TCRdb to 2020 to 2022). With respect to the entire study: The collaborator samples originated in the United States, Italy and Spain and spanned the acute and convalescent phases of COVID-19. A de-identified subject ID, COVID-19 status, age in years and sex were almost always included in the sample metadata. The samples were drawn from the first 160 participants of the ongoing ImmuneRACE study and from 950 to 1,500 subjects provided by 6 global collaborators. Where HLA class I and class II types were available, the types were taken from metadata supplied by the sample provider, not from assay-based typing. The repertoires were released in a freely available public database intended as a resource for research on the immune response to SARS-CoV-2. The dataset comprised deeply sampled blood TCRbeta repertoires from subjects exposed to, actively infected with, or recovered from COVID-19. The material from the prospective study consisted of cDNA or gDNA derived from T cells, B-cell-depleted T cells, or PBMCs. Overall results and qualifications from the work: Clinical and demographic metadata were provided uncurated, with the amount varying by source and participant.

Regarding this clone: Its target antigen remains unknown. The record has no base qualities; no much larger clone is one base away.

The collaborating institutions used their own protocols to collect whole blood in K2EDTA tubes. Collaborator samples were shipped for TCRbeta analysis as frozen whole blood, isolated PBMCs, or DNA extracted from either sample type. The immunoSEQ Assay, a bias-controlled multiplex PCR, was used to amplify TCRbeta CDR3 regions from genomic DNA. Per the source publication's procedure: Within the assay, amplification of reference gene primers was used to estimate how many nucleated cells each sample contained. Sequence reads were collapsed and filtered to measure the absolute abundance of every unique TCRbeta CDR3 rearrangement. For each sample, productive Simpson clonality was calculated as the square root of Simpson's diversity index across productive rearrangements. Sourced from immuneACCESS, this table was stored by TCRdb with only in-frame sequences that have V and J called. A share of the clones is absent; for the studies checked, an unresolved V gene accounts for under half, and the remainder has no known explanation. That table gives V, J and clone size, and the DNA gave D and trimming. In all, the sample holds some 150,000 clones, and approximately 86% of those were seen once. Together, the top ten hold over 0.85% of the sample.

From its cysteine to its phenylalanine, the CDR3 spans 11 amino acids. Only the CDR3 DNA is retained, 33 bases long and in frame from the first base. As encoded in the germline V gene, CDR1 is SGHTA while CDR2 is FQGTGA. V is reduced by 3 bases and J by 5 bases, leaving a spacing of 5 bases between them. The receptor comes from a woman aged 45-65 years with acute or convalescent COVID-19. The source material was peripheral blood. This sequence uses TRBV7-3 and TRBJ2-7, with the D gene not clear enough to name. The sequenced DNA: TGTGCCAGCAGCTTTAAAAACGAGCAGTACTTC. This yields the protein CASSFKNEQYF.